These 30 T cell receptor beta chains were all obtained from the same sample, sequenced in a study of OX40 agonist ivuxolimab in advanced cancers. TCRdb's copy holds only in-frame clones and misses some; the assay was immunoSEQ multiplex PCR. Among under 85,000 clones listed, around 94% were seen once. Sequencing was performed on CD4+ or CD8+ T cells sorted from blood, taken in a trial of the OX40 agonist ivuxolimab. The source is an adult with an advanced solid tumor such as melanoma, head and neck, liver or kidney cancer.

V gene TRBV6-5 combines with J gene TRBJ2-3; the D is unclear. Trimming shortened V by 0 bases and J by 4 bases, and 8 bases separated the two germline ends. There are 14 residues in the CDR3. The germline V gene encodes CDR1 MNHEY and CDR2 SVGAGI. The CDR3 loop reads CASSYSNRPDTQYF. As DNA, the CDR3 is TGTGCCAGCAGTTACTCGAACAGACCAGATACGCAGTATTTT.

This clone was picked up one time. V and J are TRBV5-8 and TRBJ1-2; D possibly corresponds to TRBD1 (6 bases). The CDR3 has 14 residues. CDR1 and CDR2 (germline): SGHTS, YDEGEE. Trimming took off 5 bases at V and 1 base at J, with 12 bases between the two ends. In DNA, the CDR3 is TGTGCCAGCAGGCTCGTCAGGGGTAACTATGGCTACACCTTC. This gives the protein CASRLVRGNYGYTF.

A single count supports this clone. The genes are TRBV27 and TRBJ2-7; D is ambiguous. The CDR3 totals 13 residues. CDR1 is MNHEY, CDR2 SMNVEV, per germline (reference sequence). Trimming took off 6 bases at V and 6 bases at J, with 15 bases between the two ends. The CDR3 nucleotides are TGTGCCAGCAGGATCGGGCTATTCTCCGAGCAGTACTTC. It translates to CASRIGLFSEQYF.

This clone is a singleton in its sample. CDR3 region: CASSPLTGANSPLHF. The CDR3 DNA reads as TGTGCCAGCAGCCCACTGACAGGGGCGAATTCACCCCTCCACTTT. The chain recombines TRBV7-9 with TRBJ1-6; 8 bases fit TRBD1. V was clipped by 5 bases and J by 7 bases; unmatched bases: 7. The CDR3 contains 15 residues. Germline V gene data show CDR1 as SEHNR and CDR2 as FQNEAQ (reference sequence). Drawing the rest from reference TRBV7-9 and TRBJ1-6, the complete variable domain is DTGVSQNPRHKITKRGQNVTFRCDPISEHNRLYWYRQTLGQGPEFLTYFQNEAQLEKSRLLSDRFSAERPKGSFSTLEIQRTEQGDSAMYLCASSPLTGANSPLHFGNGTRLTVT.

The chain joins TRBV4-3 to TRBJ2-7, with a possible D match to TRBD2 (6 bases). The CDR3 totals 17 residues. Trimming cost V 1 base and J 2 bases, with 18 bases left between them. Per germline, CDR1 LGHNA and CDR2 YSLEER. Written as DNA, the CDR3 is TGCGCCAGCAGCCAAGTGGGGGTCGGGGACTTCCCCTACGAGCAGTACTTC. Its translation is CASSQVGVGDFPYEQYF.

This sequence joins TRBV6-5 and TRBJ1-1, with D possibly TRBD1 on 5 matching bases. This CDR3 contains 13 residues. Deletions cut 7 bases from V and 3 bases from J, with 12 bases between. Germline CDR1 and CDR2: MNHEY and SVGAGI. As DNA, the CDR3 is TGTGCCAGCAACCTACAGGTGGACACTGAAGCTTTCTTT. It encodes CASNLQVDTEAFF.

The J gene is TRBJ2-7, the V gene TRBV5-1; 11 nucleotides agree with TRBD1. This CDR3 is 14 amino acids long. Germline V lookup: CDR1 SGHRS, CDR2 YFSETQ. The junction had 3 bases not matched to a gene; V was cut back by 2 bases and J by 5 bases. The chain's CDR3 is CASSLGQGADEQYF. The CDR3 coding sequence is TGCGCCAGCAGCTTAGGACAGGGGGCTGACGAGCAGTACTTC. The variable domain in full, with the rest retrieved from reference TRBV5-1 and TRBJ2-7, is KAGVTQTPRYLIKTRGQQVTLSCSPISGHRSVSWYQQTPGQGLQFLFEYFSETQRNKGNFPGRFSGRQFSNSRSEMNVSTLELGDSALYLCASSLGQGADEQYFGPGTRLTVT.

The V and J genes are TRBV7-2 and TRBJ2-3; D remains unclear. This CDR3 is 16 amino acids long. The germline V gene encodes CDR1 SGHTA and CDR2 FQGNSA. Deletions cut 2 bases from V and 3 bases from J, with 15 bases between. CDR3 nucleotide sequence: TGTGCCAGCAGCTTACCAGATCGGCTTAGAACAGATACGCAGTATTTT. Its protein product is CASSLPDRLRTDTQYF.

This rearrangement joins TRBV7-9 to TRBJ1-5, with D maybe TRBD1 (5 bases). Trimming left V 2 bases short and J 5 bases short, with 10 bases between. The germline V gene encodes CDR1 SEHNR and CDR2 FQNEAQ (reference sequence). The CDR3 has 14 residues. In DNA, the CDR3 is TGTGCCAGCAGCTTAAGTAGGGGCGATCAGCCCCAGCATTTT. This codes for CASSLSRGDQPQHF.

CDR3 loop: CASSPSPRSEQYF. DNA for the CDR3: TGTGCCAGTAGTCCTTCCCCACGTTCCGAGCAGTACTTC. The rearrangement links TRBV19 to TRBJ2-7; unclear D gene. CDR3 size: 13 residues. Germline V CDR1 and CDR2: LNHDA, SQIVND (reference sequence). V gave up 5 bases and J gave up 6 bases, with 14 bases separating them.

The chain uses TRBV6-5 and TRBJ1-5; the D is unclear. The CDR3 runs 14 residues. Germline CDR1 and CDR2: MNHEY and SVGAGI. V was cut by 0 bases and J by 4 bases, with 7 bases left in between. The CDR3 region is CASSYSERNQPQHF. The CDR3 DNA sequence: TGTGCCAGCAGTTACTCAGAGAGAAATCAGCCCCAGCATTTT.

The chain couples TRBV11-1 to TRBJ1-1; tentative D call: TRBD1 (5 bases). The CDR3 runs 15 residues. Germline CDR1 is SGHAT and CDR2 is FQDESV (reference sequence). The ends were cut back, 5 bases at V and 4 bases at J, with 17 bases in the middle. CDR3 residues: CASSPPVGVVTEAFF. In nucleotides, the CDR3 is TGTGCCAGCAGCCCCCCGGTGGGGGTCGTCACTGAAGCTTTCTTT.

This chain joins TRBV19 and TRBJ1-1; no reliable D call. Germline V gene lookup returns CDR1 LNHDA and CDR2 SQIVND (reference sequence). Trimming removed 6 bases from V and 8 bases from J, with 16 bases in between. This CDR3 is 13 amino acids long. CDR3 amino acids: CASRGLSADEAFF. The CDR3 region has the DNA TGTGCCAGTAGGGGGTTGTCGGCGGACGAAGCTTTCTTT.

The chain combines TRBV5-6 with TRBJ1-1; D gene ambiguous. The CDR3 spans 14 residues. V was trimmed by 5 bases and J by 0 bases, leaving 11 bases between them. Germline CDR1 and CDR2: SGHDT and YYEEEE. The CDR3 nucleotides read TGTGCCAGCAGGGCGGATCGGCTGAACACTGAAGCTTTCTTT. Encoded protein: CASRADRLNTEAFF.

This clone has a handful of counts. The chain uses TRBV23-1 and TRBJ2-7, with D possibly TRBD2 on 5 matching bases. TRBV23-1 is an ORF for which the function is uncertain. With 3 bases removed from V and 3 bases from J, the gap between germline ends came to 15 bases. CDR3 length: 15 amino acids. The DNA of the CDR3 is TGCGCCAGCAGTCACGTGCCCAGCGGATTCTACGAGCAGTACTTC. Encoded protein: CASSHVPSGFYEQYF.

The CDR3 region is CASSQGETATYEQYF. The CDR3 DNA reads TGCGCCAGCAGCCAAGGCGAGACAGCCACCTACGAGCAGTACTTC. This chain joins TRBV4-1 and TRBJ2-5; TRBD1 is a possible D gene (5 bases). The J call may be mistaken, given a closer DNA end match to TRBJ2-7. The CDR3 length is 15 residues. CDR1 and CDR2 (germline): MGHRA, YSYEKL.

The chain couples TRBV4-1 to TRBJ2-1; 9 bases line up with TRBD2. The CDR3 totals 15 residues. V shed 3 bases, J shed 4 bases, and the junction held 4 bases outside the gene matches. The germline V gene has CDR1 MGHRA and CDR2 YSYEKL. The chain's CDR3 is CASSQLAGGYNEQFF. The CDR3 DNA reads TGCGCCAGCAGCCAGTTGGCGGGGGGGTACAATGAGCAGTTCTTC.

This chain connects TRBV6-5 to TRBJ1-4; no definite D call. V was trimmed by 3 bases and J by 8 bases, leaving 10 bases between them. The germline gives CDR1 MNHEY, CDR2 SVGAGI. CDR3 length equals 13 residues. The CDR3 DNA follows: TGTGCCAGCAGTTATGGATCGTTGGAAAAACTGTTTTTT. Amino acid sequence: CASSYGSLEKLFF.

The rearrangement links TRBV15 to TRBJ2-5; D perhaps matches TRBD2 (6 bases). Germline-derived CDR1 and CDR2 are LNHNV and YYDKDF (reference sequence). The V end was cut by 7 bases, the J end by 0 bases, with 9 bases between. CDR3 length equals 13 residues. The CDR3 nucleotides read TGTGCCACCAACGGAGGGTACCAAGAGACCCAGTACTTC. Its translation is CATNGGYQETQYF.

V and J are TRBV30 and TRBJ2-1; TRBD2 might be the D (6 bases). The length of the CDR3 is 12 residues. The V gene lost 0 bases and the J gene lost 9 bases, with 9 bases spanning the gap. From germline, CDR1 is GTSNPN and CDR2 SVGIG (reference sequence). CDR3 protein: CAWSVWGVEQFF. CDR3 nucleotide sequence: TGTGCCTGGAGTGTATGGGGGGTTGAGCAGTTCTTC.

The CDR3 DNA follows: TGTGCCAGCAGCCAAGGTCGGGGCAGGGCCGAGACTGAAGCTTTCTTT. Amino acid sequence: CASSQGRGRAETEAFF. The rearrangement links TRBV14 to TRBJ1-1; the D gene is possibly TRBD1 (5 bases). The V gene lost 1 base and the J gene lost 5 bases, with 17 bases spanning the gap. The CDR3 has 16 amino acids. Germline V gives CDR1 SGHDN, CDR2 FVKESK.

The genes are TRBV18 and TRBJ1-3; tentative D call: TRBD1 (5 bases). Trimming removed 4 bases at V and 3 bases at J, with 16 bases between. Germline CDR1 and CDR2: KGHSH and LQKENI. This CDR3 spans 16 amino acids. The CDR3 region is CASSHTAWQGGNTIYF. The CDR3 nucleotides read TGTGCCAGCTCACACACGGCTTGGCAGGGTGGAAACACCATATATTTT. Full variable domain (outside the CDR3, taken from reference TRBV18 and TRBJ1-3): NAGVMQNPRHLVRRRGQEARLRCSPMKGHSHVYWYRQLPEEGLKFMVYLQKENIIDESGMPKERFSAEFPKEGPSILRIQQVVRGDSAAYFCASSHTAWQGGNTIYFGEGSWLTVV.

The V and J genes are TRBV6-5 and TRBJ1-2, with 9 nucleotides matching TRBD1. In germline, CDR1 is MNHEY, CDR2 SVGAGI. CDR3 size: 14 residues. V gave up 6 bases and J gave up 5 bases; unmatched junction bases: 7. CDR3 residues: CASRNTGGRYGYTF. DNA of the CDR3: TGTGCCAGCAGAAATACAGGGGGCCGGTATGGCTACACCTTC.

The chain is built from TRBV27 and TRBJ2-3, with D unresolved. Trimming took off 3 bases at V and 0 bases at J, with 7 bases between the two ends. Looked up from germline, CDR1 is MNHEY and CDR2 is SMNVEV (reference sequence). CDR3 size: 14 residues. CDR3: CASSFGRSTDTQYF. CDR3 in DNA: TGTGCCAGCAGTTTCGGGCGTAGCACAGATACGCAGTATTTT.

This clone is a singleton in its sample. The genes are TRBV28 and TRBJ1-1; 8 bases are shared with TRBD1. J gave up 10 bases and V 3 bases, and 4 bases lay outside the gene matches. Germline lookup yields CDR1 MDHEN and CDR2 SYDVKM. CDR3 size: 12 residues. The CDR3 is CASSLTGVVAFF. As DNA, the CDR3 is TGTGCCAGCAGTTTGACAGGGGTGGTAGCTTTCTTT.

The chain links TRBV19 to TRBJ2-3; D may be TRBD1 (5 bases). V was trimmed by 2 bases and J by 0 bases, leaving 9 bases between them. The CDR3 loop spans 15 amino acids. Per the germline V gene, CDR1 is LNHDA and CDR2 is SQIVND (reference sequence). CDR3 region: CASSITGTSTDTQYF. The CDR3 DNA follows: TGTGCCAGTAGTATAACAGGCACTAGCACAGATACGCAGTATTTT.

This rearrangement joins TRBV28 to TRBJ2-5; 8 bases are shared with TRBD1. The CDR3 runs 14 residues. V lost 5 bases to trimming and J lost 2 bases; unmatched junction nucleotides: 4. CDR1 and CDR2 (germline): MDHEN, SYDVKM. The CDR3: CASSRTGTQETQYF. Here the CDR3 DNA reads TGTGCCAGCAGTCGGACAGGGACTCAAGAGACCCAGTACTTC.

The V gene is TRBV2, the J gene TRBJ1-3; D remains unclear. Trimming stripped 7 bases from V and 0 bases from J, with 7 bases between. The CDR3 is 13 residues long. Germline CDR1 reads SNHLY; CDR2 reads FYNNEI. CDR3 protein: CASTTSSGNTIYF. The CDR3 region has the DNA TGTGCCAGCACGACAAGCTCTGGAAACACCATATATTTT.

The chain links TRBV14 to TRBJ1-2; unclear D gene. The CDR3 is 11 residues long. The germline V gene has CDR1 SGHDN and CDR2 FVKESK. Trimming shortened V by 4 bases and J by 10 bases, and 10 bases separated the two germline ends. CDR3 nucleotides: TGTGCCAGCAGCCTGGGTCATGTCTACACCTTC. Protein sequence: CASSLGHVYTF.

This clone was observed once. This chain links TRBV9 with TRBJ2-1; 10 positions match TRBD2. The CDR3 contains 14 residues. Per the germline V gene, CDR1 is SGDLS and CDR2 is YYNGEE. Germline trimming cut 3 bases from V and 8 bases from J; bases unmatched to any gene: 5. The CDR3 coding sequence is TGTGCCAGCAGCGCTAGCGGGAGTCTACATGAGCAGTTCTTC. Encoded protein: CASSASGSLHEQFF.